This is a list of T cell receptor beta chains from one sample in a study of shared clonotypes between healthy human individuals. Using immunoSEQ multiplex PCR, the repertoire was profiled, and TCRdb retains in-frame clones only, with some absent. The table records 600,000 to 750,000 clones, 90% of them present only once. Material for sequencing was memory CD8+ T cells from PBMCs. The receptors derive from a man aged 18 to 29 in good health. Some clones in this sample may be carry-over from other donors' samples. Both conserved end residues are part of each CDR3. D genes are given only for firm matches. Clone size is given for some rows only: seen once, a few or many times, or a class if the clone is expanded.

>TRBJ2-7|TRBV5-4|-|-
TGTGCCAGCAGCTCCCTACCCCCGACACCTACCTACGAGCAGTACTTC
CASSSLPPTPTYEQYF
>TRBJ2-7|TRBV27|TRBD1|-
TGTGCCAGCAGTTTCAGGGGGTCTATCTACGAGCAGTACTTC
CASSFRGSIYEQYF
>TRBJ2-7|TRBV28|-|-
TGTGCCAGCAGTTACAGGGATACCTACGAGCAGTACTTC
CASSYRDTYEQYF
>TRBJ1-1|TRBV6-4|-|-
TGTGCCAGCAGCACAGGTCAGGGTGAAGCTTTCTTT
CASSTGQGEAFF
>TRBJ2-6|TRBV10-1|-|-
TGCGCCCCCTCGGATATACGGGTGGGAGGGGCCAACGTCCTGACTTTC
CAPSDIRVGGANVLTF
>TRBJ2-7|TRBV29-1|TRBD1|-
TGCAGCGTCCGGGACAGCTACGAGCAGTACTTC
CSVRDSYEQYF
>TRBJ2-1|TRBV6-1|TRBD2|once
TGTGCCAGCAGTCTTCGACTAGCAGAATACAATGAGCAGTTCTTC
CASSLRLAEYNEQFF
>TRBJ2-1|TRBV6-5|TRBD2|-
TGTGCCAGCAGCAGCGGGAGAGTGACCTACAATGAGCAGTTCTTC
CASSSGRVTYNEQFF
>TRBJ1-1|TRBV3-2|-|few
TGTGCCAGCAGCCGTGAAGCTTTCTTT
CASSREAFF
>TRBJ2-5|TRBV9|-|-
TGTGCCAGCAGCGTAGGAGGGGGGGCTGGGACCCAGTACTTC
CASSVGGGAGTQYF
>TRBJ2-7|TRBV7-9|TRBD2|-
TGTGCCAGCACTCAAGGGCTAGCGGGAGGGGAGCAGTACTTC
CASTQGLAGGEQYF
>TRBJ2-1|TRBV10-2|TRBD2|-
TGCGCCAGCAGTGCCCCCGGACTAGCGGCGATTAATGAGCAGTTCTTC
CASSAPGLAAINEQFF
>TRBJ2-1|TRBV6-1|TRBD2|-
TGTGCCAGCAGTGAAGAGAACCCCCTAGCGGGGTTACCCTACAATGAGCAGTTCTTC
CASSEENPLAGLPYNEQFF
>TRBJ1-1|TRBV4-1|TRBD1|-
TGCGCCAGCAGCCACGGGACAGGGGGGTCGCGCACTGAAGCTTTCTTT
CASSHGTGGSRTEAFF
>TRBJ2-7|TRBV19|-|-
TGTGCCAGTAGCGGGGTGGGGAACGGATGGGACGAGCAGTACTTC
CASSGVGNGWDEQYF
>TRBJ1-1|TRBV6-5|TRBD1|-
TGTGCCAGCAGTTATGGGGGACAGGGCACGCGGACTGAAGCTTTCTTT
CASSYGGQGTRTEAFF
>TRBJ1-1|TRBV30|-|few
TGTGCCTGGGTCCCACTGCTAACAGGTGAATGGGGAGCTTTCTTT
CAWVPLLTGEWGAFF
>TRBJ1-5|TRBV28|-|-
TGTGCCAGCAGTTTAGTCGGCGGAATCTATAGCAATCAGCCCCAGCATTTT
CASSLVGGIYSNQPQHF
>TRBJ2-3|TRBV6-4|TRBD2|-
TGTGCCAGTAGTGTGGAACTAGCGGGAGGGCCTAGCACAGATACGCAGTATTTT
CASSVELAGGPSTDTQYF
>TRBJ2-7|TRBV7-9|-|-
TGTGCCAGCAGCATCTCCGACAGTGACTTGGGGGAGCAGTACTTC
CASSISDSDLGEQYF
>TRBJ2-2|TRBV29-1|-|-
TGCAGCGTTGAGGTCGCCGGGGAGCTGTTTTTT
CSVEVAGELFF
>TRBJ2-1|TRBV6-6|TRBD2|-
TGTGCCAGCAGCCCGGGACTAGCGGGAGGGCGCGATGAGCAGTTCTTC
CASSPGLAGGRDEQFF